These 30 T cell receptor beta chains share one sample of origin, sequenced in a study of T cells in Graves' hyperthyroidism and ophthalmopathy. TCR beta CDR3 region amplification was performed from RNA transcripts. HTBI primers were used for first-round RT-PCR of the TCR CDR3. MiXCR was run by TCRdb on the multiplex PCR reads, yielding one entry per CDR3 protein. This sample has a few hundred thousand distinct CDR3 sequences, with less than 25% found just once. Specimen: blood. These receptor sequences come from a man between 18 and 29 years old with Graves' hyperthyroidism.

V is TRBV6-1 and J is TRBJ2-7; 7 bases map to TRBD1. This CDR3 has 14 residues. Germline CDR1 reads MNHNS; CDR2 reads SASEGT. With 6 bases clipped from V and 0 bases from J, the junction kept 5 bases outside the gene matches. This CDR3 is CASRRDSFSYEQYF. CDR3 bases: TGTGCCAGCAGACGGGACAGCTTCTCCTACGAGCAGTACTTC.

This clonotype was observed at least ten times. The chain is built from TRBV20-1 and TRBJ2-5, with 12 nucleotides matching TRBD2. Germline V lookup: CDR1 DFQATT, CDR2 SNEGSKA (reference sequence). After removal of 5 bases from V and 1 base from J, the junction contained 5 bases not matched to a gene. This CDR3 is 15 amino acids long. The CDR3 DNA is TGCAGTGCTCGAAGACTAGCGGGGGCCCAAGAGACCCAGTACTTC. This encodes CSARRLAGAQETQYF.

Worth noting for this clonotype: At one end, the junction sequence differs from germline, possibly due to a read error. The chain links TRBV12-3 or TRBV12-4 to TRBJ2-2; D uncertain. The CDR3 is 14 amino acids. CDR3 in amino acids: CASSLGWGIGELFF. CDR3 in DNA: TGTGCCAGCAGCTTAGGATGGGGAATCGGGGAGCTGTTTTTT.

The sample holds a few counts of this clonotype. This chain uses TRBV4-1 with TRBJ2-7; D unresolved. The CDR3 runs to 11 residues. Germline-derived CDR1 and CDR2 are MGHRA and YSYEKL. The V end lost 3 bases, the J end lost 5 bases, and 5 bases lay between the germline ends. The CDR3, as DNA: TGCGCCAGCAGCCAGTCCCACGAGCAGTACTTC. This translates into CASSQSHEQYF.

In its sample, this clonotype was seen many times. The chain has TRBV6-1 and TRBJ2-7; D is possibly TRBD1 (6 bases). CDR1 and CDR2 from the germline V gene are MNHNS and SASEGT. This CDR3 has 15 amino acids. V lost 3 bases and J 4 bases, leaving 16 bases between the germline ends. CDR3: CASSENSGTPYEQYF. As DNA, the CDR3 is TGTGCCAGCAGTGAGAACTCCGGGACACCTTACGAGCAGTACTTC.

This clonotype was counted at least ten times. CDR3 sequence: CASSKGQGDEAFF. The CDR3 DNA follows: TGCGCCAGCAGCAAGGGACAGGGTGATGAAGCTTTCTTT. The chain couples TRBV5-1 to TRBJ1-1, with 9 bases aligning to TRBD1. Germline CDR1 is SGHRS and CDR2 is YFSETQ. The V gene end was trimmed by 4 bases and the J gene end by 7 bases; junction bases not matched to a gene: 5. This CDR3 has 13 amino acids. Drawing the rest from reference TRBV5-1 and TRBJ1-1, the complete variable domain is KAGVTQTPRYLIKTRGQQVTLSCSPISGHRSVSWYQQTPGQGLQFLFEYFSETQRNKGNFPGRFSGRQFSNSRSEMNVSTLELGDSALYLCASSKGQGDEAFFGQGTRLTVV.

The table lists this clonotype with a few counts. The chain has TRBV28 and TRBJ1-2; 8 bases are a match to TRBD1. The CDR3 loop spans 15 amino acids. The V gene end was trimmed by 4 bases and the J gene end by 7 bases; junction bases not matched to a gene: 11. The germline V gene encodes CDR1 MDHEN and CDR2 SYDVKM. The CDR3 DNA follows: TGTGCCAGCAGTTGGCCTGTGGACAGGGCGCTTGGCTACACCTTC. Translation gives CASSWPVDRALGYTF.

The V gene is TRBV13, the J gene TRBJ1-1; 8 nucleotides align to TRBD1. J was trimmed by 7 bases and V by 0 bases; bases with no gene match: 4. The length of the CDR3 is 14 residues. Germline-derived CDR1 and CDR2 are PRHDT and FYEKMQ (reference sequence). DNA of the CDR3: TGTGCCAGCAGCTTAGGGACAGGGGCTATTGAAGCTTTCTTT. This codes for CASSLGTGAIEAFF.

The chain combines TRBV30 with TRBJ2-7, with TRBD2 matching over 7 bases. Germline CDR1 is GTSNPN and CDR2 is SVGIG (reference sequence). The junction had 2 bases not matched to a gene; V was cut back by 2 bases and J by 4 bases. The CDR3 extends over 12 amino acids. CDR3 sequence: CAWSPGLYEQYF. CDR3 coding DNA: TGTGCCTGGAGTCCGGGACTATACGAGCAGTACTTC.

V is TRBV30 and J is TRBJ1-1, with unresolved D. Trimming cost V 1 base and J 0 bases, with 12 bases left between them. CDR3 length: 15 residues. The germline CDR1 and CDR2 sequences are GTSNPN and SVGIG (reference sequence). The CDR3, as DNA: TGTGCCTGGAGTGGGAGGCTGATAGTGAACACTGAAGCTTTCTTT. Residues: CAWSGRLIVNTEAFF.

This sequence joins TRBV10-3 and TRBJ2-7; D remains unclear. Between the trimmed V and J ends, which lost 2 bases and 0 bases, there was a span of 5 bases. The germline V gene encodes CDR1 ENHRY and CDR2 SYGVKD. The CDR3 sequence is 13 residues long. CDR3 sequence: CAISENGSYEQYF. The CDR3 coding sequence is TGTGCCATCAGTGAGAATGGCTCCTACGAGCAGTACTTC.

This clonotype appeared many times. V gene TRBV29-1 combines with J gene TRBJ1-1; D call uncertain. Per germline, CDR1 SQVTM and CDR2 ANQGSEA. CDR3 length: 12 amino acids. Trimming left V 6 bases short and J 4 bases short, with 12 bases between. The CDR3 here is CSVRTGGTEAFF. The CDR3 DNA reads TGCAGCGTGCGGACTGGCGGCACTGAAGCTTTCTTT.

This clonotype was counted many times. The V gene is TRBV19, the J gene TRBJ1-5; D possibly corresponds to TRBD1 (5 bases). This CDR3 has 15 amino acids. V gave up 8 bases and J gave up 0 bases, with 14 bases separating them. Germline V gene sequence: CDR1 LNHDA, CDR2 SQIVND (reference sequence). In DNA form, the CDR3 reads TGTGCCAGTTCACAGGAGGATACTAGCAATCAGCCCCAGCATTTT. Protein product: CASSQEDTSNQPQHF.

The chain uses TRBV6-1 and TRBJ1-2; possible D gene TRBD1, 5 bases. The V gene's germline CDR1 is MNHNS and CDR2 SASEGT. V was clipped by 3 bases and J by 8 bases, with 16 bases between them. This CDR3 comprises 14 residues. Here the CDR3 DNA reads TGTGCCAGCAGTGATCGGACAAGAAAGACCGGCTACACCTTC. As protein: CASSDRTRKTGYTF.

This clonotype was counted many times. This sequence joins TRBV12-3 or TRBV12-4 and TRBJ2-5; 13 bases line up with TRBD2. The CDR3 is made up of 16 amino acids. The J segment lost 9 bases and the V segment lost 6 bases, leaving 13 bases of the junction unmatched. CDR3 amino acids: CASSHGLAGDWRAQYF. The CDR3 DNA sequence: TGTGCCAGCAGCCACGGACTAGCGGGGGATTGGAGGGCCCAGTACTTC.

This clonotype was counted ten times or more. This CDR3 is missing its conserved last phenylalanine or tryptophan, likely due to a read error. CDR3 sequence: CASSPGGDGNQPQHS. The CDR3 region has the DNA TGTGCCAGCAGCCCTGGGGGGGACGGCAATCAGCCCCAGCATTCT. The genes are TRBV12-3 or TRBV12-4 and TRBJ1-5, with a tentative D call TRBD1 (5 bases). V was cut by 6 bases and J by 2 bases, with 14 bases left in between. The CDR3 extends over 15 amino acids.

The table lists this clonotype with many counts. The chain has TRBV5-1 and TRBJ2-7, with D hard to call. V was clipped by 1 base and J by 2 bases, with 10 bases between them. This CDR3 comprises 14 residues. The V gene's germline CDR1 is SGHRS and CDR2 YFSETQ. CDR3 DNA: TGCGCCAGCAGCTTGAGAGGCGATACCTACGAGCAGTACTTC. This sequence encodes CASSLRGDTYEQYF. The whole variable domain, remainder taken from reference TRBV5-1 and TRBJ2-7, is KAGVTQTPRYLIKTRGQQVTLSCSPISGHRSVSWYQQTPGQGLQFLFEYFSETQRNKGNFPGRFSGRQFSNSRSEMNVSTLELGDSALYLCASSLRGDTYEQYFGPGTRLTVT.

This clonotype showed up many times. The chain couples TRBV24-1 to TRBJ1-3; 7 bases fit TRBD1. The V gene end was trimmed by 3 bases and the J gene end by 8 bases; junction bases not matched to a gene: 9. The CDR3 loop spans 15 amino acids. Germline CDR1 and CDR2: KGHDR and SFDVKD. DNA of the CDR3: TGTGCCACCAGTGATCTCGACAGGGAGGAGGACACCATATATTTT. Protein sequence: CATSDLDREEDTIYF.

This clonotype was detected many times. The rearrangement links TRBV27 to TRBJ1-2; no clear D. The V end lost 6 bases, the J end lost 6 bases, and 8 bases lay between the germline ends. The CDR3 is 11 residues long. CDR1 is MNHEY and CDR2 is SMNVEV in the germline V gene (reference sequence). The CDR3 region is CASSPGHGYTF. The CDR3 DNA follows: TGTGCCAGCAGCCCTGGCCATGGCTACACCTTC.

This clonotype was counted many times. The rearrangement uses TRBV28 and TRBJ2-5; maybe TRBD1 (5 bases). CDR1 and CDR2 from the germline V gene are MDHEN and SYDVKM. Trimming took off 7 bases at V and 3 bases at J, with 18 bases between the two ends. The CDR3 has 15 amino acids. CDR3 in amino acids: CASILRGSVKETQYF. Written as DNA, the CDR3 is TGTGCCAGCATCTTAAGGGGATCGGTGAAAGAGACCCAGTACTTC.

This clonotype appeared a few times. This chain joins TRBV2 and TRBJ1-1; maybe TRBD1 (5 bases). V was trimmed by 1 base and J by 5 bases, leaving 14 bases between them. The germline gives CDR1 SNHLY, CDR2 FYNNEI. The CDR3 totals 15 residues. CDR3 nucleotide sequence: TGTGCCAGCAGTGAAGGTGGGTGGGACTGGACTGAAGCTTTCTTT. This gives the protein CASSEGGWDWTEAFF. Together with reference TRBV2 and TRBJ1-1, the CDR3 gives the full variable domain: EPEVTQTPSHQVTQMGQEVILRCVPISNHLYFYWYRQILGQKVEFLVSFYNNEISEKSEIFDDQFSVERPDGSNFTLKIRSTKLEDSAMYFCASSEGGWDWTEAFFGQGTRLTVV.

This clonotype showed up many times. V gene TRBV12-3 or TRBV12-4 combines with J gene TRBJ1-1; 8 bases line up with TRBD1. This CDR3 comprises 15 residues. V shed 7 bases and J 1 base; nucleotides not matched to a gene: 8. In nucleotides, the CDR3 is TGTGCCAGCACCTTCTCGGGACAGGCGAACACTGAAGCTTTCTTT. Translating it yields CASTFSGQANTEAFF.

This clonotype was recorded at least ten times. This chain links TRBV20-1 with TRBJ1-1; D gene unclear. This CDR3 is 10 amino acids long. The germline V gene has CDR1 DFQATT and CDR2 SNEGSKA (reference sequence). Trimming pared 4 bases from V and 2 bases from J, leaving 2 bases between. The CDR3 is CSAINTEAFF. As DNA, the CDR3 is TGCAGTGCTATAAACACTGAAGCTTTCTTT.

This clonotype was seen a few times. The chain has TRBV7-2 and TRBJ2-3; D unclear. Germline lookup yields CDR1 SGHTA and CDR2 FQGNSA. This CDR3 is 13 amino acids long. The germline V and J ends were trimmed by 2 bases and 6 bases, with 9 bases remaining between them. The CDR3 protein is CASSLLVTDTQYF. CDR3 in DNA: TGTGCCAGCAGCTTATTGGTAACGGATACGCAGTATTTT.

Many counts were recorded for this clonotype. J is TRBJ2-7 and V is TRBV5-1, with D unclear. The CDR3 length is 11 residues. Germline V gene lookup returns CDR1 SGHRS and CDR2 YFSETQ. Trimming left V 0 bases short and J 5 bases short, with 3 bases between. Here the CDR3 reads CASSLEHEQYF. CDR3 coding DNA: TGCGCCAGCAGCTTGGAACACGAGCAGTACTTC.

The rearrangement joins TRBV15 to TRBJ2-2, with 7 bases fitting TRBD1. Germline-derived CDR1 and CDR2 are LNHNV and YYDKDF (reference sequence). The J segment lost 6 bases and the V segment lost 4 bases, leaving 5 bases of the junction unmatched. CDR3 length: 14 amino acids. CDR3 in amino acids: CATSTTGVAGELFF. The DNA of the CDR3 is TGTGCCACCAGCACTACAGGGGTGGCCGGGGAGCTGTTTTTT.

This clonotype was counted at least ten times. The chain is built from TRBV6-5 and TRBJ2-2; D remains ambiguous. CDR3 size: 16 residues. Trimming left V 5 bases short and J 2 bases short, with 15 bases between. Germline values: CDR1 MNHEY, CDR2 SVGAGI. CDR3 loop: CASSPHGPYNTGELFF. CDR3 sequence (DNA): TGTGCCAGCAGTCCACACGGTCCATATAACACCGGGGAGCTGTTTTTT.

Concerning this clonotype itself: A clone one base away is much larger, so this may be a read error. The final CDR3 position lacks the conserved phenylalanine or tryptophan, pointing to a likely read error. The rearrangement links TRBV4-1 to TRBJ2-7; the D gene is possibly TRBD1 (6 bases). This CDR3 spans 12 amino acids. Trimming cost V 4 bases and J 6 bases, with 10 bases left between them. Germline-derived CDR1 and CDR2 are MGHRA and YSYEKL. For the CDR3, the DNA is TGCGCCAGCAGCCCTATACAGGGCGAGCAGTACTAC. It specifies CASSPIQGEQYY.

This clonotype was seen at least ten times. The chain recombines TRBV7-6 with TRBJ2-7; 7 bases fit TRBD1. Trimming at V came to 1 base and at J to 2 bases, leaving 8 bases not matched to a gene. CDR1 and CDR2 (germline): SGHVS, FNYEAQ. This CDR3 is 16 amino acids long. The CDR3 loop is CASSLEAGTVPYEQYF. The CDR3 nucleotides are TGTGCCAGCAGCTTAGAGGCCGGGACAGTACCCTACGAGCAGTACTTC.

This clonotype has only one observation. In DNA form, the CDR3 reads TGTGCCAGCACCCAACGCGGGGCCCAAGAGACCCAGTACTTC. Its protein product is CASTQRGAQETQYF. The chain couples TRBV27 to TRBJ2-5; possibly TRBD2 for D (6 bases). Germline V lookup: CDR1 MNHEY, CDR2 SMNVEV (reference sequence). V lost 7 bases and J lost 1, with 13 bases in between. The CDR3 loop spans 14 amino acids.